This T cell receptor (beta chain) was obtained from a study of shared clonotypes between healthy human individuals. The study's findings and limits: Among donors, sharing of clonotypes was expected to be affected by sequencing depth. Several donors had around 5.5% of their naive CD4 clonotypes in common. Clonotypes which were not shared had lower generation probabilities than clonotypes that all four donors shared.

Comment on this clone: Antigen unknown. Other DNA sequences from this sample encode an identical CDR3 as well.

Here immunoSEQ multiplex PCR was the method, and the copy in TCRdb shows in-frame clones only, minus some. This sample yields approximately 2.5 million clones, of which 80% to 95% are seen a single time; 0.35% to 0.45% belongs to the top ten. Splitting of CD4+ cells produced CD45RA+ naive and CD45RA-negative memory subsets. This sequence was found in a man aged 18 to 29 in good health. Some clones in this sample may be carry-over from other donors' samples. Sequences were obtained from naive CD4+ T cells from PBMCs. The subset here: CD45RA+ positively selected.

The CDR3: CASSFSSYEQYF. CDR3 sequence (DNA): TGTGCCAGCAGCTTTTCCTCCTACGAGCAGTACTTC. This rearrangement joins TRBV7-8 to TRBJ2-7; D not certain. Germline values: CDR1 SGHVS, CDR2 FQNEAQ. V was pared by 3 bases and J by 0 bases, with 3 bases between. This CDR3 has 12 amino acids.